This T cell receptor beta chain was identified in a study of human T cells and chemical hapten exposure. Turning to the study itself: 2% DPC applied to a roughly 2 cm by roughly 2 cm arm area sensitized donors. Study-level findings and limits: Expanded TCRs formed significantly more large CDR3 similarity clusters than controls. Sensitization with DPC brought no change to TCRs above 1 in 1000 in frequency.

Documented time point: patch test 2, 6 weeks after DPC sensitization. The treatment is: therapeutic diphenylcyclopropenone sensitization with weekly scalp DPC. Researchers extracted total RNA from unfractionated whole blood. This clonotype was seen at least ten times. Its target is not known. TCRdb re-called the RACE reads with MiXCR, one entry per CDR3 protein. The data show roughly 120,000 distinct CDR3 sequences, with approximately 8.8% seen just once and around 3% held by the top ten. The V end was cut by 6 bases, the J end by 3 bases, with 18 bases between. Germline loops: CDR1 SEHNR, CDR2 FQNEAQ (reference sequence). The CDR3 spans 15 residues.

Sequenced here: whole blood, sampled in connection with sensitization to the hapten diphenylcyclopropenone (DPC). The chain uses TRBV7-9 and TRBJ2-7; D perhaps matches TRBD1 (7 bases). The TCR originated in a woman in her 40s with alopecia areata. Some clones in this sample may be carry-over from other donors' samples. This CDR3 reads CASSNPSGGGYEQYF. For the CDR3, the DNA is TGTGCCAGCAGTAACCCCTCAGGGGGAGGCTACGAGCAGTACTTC.